The source of this T cell receptor beta chain is a study of blood T cells in healthy people across ages. Germline values: CDR1 KGHDR, CDR2 SFDVKD. The CDR3 loop spans 15 amino acids. V gave up 3 bases and J gave up 6 bases; unmatched junction bases: 5. Sample-barcoded 5' priming and a J-beta primer mix drove a second PCR of about 7 to 11 cycles. Each CDR3 protein gets one entry after TCRdb re-called the 5' RACE reads with MiXCR. The profile shows roughly 800,000 distinct CDR3 sequences, approximately 35% of them singletons. This clonotype was seen ten or more times. A much larger clone differs from this one at a single base, so this may be a read error.

The chain carries TRBV24-1 and TRBJ2-1, with TRBD1 matching 9 bases. The TCR comes from a man between 18 and 35 years old in good health. Sequencing was carried out using blood. CDR3 loop: CATSDVPDRGNEQFF. In DNA form, the CDR3 reads TGTGCCACCAGTGATGTGCCGGACAGGGGCAATGAGCAGTTCTTC.